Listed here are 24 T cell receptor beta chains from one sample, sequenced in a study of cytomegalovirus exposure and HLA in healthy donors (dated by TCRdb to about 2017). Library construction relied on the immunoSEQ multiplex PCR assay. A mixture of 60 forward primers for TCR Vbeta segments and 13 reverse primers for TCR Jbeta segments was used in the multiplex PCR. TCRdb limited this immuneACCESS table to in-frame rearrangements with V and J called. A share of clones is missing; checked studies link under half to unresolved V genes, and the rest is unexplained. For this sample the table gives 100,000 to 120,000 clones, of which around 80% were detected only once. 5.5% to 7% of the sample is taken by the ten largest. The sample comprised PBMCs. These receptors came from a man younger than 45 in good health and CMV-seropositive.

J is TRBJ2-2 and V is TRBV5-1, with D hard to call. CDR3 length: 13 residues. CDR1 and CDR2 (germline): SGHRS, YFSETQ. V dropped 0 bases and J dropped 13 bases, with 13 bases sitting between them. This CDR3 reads CASSLGQFDGLFF. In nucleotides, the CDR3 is TGCGCCAGCAGCTTGGGTCAGTTTGATGGGCTGTTTTTT.

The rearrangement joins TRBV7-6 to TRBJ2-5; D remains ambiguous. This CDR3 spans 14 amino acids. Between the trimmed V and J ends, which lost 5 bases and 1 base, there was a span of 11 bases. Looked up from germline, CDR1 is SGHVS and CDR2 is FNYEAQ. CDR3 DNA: TGTGCCAGCAGCCCAGTGGCCTCCCAAGAGACCCAGTACTTC. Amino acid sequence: CASSPVASQETQYF.

The DNA for the CDR3 is TGTGCCAGCCGACAGGAGAGCTCCTACAATGAGCAGTTCTTC. Translation: CASRQESSYNEQFF. V and J are TRBV19 and TRBJ2-1, with D possibly TRBD1 on 6 matching bases. The CDR3 consists of 14 residues. Per germline, CDR1 LNHDA and CDR2 SQIVND (reference sequence). V lost 9 bases to trimming and J lost 0 bases, with 12 bases between them. Together with reference TRBV19 and TRBJ2-1, the CDR3 gives the full variable domain: DGGITQSPKYLFRKEGQNVTLSCEQNLNHDAMYWYRQDPGQGLRLIYYSQIVNDFQKGDIAEGYSVSREKKESFPLTVTSAQKNPTAFYLCASRQESSYNEQFFGPGTRLTVL.

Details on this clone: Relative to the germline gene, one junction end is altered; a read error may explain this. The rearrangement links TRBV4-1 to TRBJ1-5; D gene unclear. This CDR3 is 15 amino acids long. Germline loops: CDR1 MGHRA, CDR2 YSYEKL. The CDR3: CASGQVDRDNQPQHF. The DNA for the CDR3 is TGCGCCAGCGGCCAAGTGGACCGGGACAATCAGCCCCAGCATTTT.

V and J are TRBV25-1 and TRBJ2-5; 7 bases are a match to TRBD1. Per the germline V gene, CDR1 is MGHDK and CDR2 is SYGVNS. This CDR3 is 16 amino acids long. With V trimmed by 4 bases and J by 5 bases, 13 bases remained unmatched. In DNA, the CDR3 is TGTGCCAGCAGTGGCCGGGACAGCGAGGCGTGGGAGACCCAGTACTTC. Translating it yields CASSGRDSEAWETQYF.

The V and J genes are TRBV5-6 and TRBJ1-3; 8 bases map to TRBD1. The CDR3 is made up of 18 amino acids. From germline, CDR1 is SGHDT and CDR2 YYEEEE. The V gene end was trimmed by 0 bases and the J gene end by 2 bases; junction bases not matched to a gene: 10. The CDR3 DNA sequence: TGTGCCAGCAGCTTGGGCAGGGGGCGAGAAACCGCTGGAAACACCATATATTTT. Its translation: CASSLGRGRETAGNTIYF. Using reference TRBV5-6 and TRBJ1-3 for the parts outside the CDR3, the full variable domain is DAGVTQSPTHLIKTRGQQVTLRCSPKSGHDTVSWYQQALGQGPQFIFQYYEEEERQRGNFPDRFSGHQFPNYSSELNVNALLLGDSALYLCASSLGRGRETAGNTIYFGEGSWLTVV.

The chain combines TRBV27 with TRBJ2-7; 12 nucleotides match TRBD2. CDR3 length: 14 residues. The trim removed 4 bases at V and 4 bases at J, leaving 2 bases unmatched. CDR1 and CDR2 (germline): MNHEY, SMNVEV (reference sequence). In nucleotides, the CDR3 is TGTGCCAGCAGTTCCGGGACTAGCGGGTACGAGCAGTACTTC. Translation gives CASSSGTSGYEQYF.

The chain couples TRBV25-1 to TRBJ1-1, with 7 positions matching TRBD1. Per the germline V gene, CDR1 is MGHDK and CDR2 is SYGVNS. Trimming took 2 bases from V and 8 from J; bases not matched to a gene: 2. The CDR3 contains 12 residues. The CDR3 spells CASSEPTGEAFF. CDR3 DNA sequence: TGTGCCAGCAGTGAACCGACAGGGGAAGCTTTCTTT.

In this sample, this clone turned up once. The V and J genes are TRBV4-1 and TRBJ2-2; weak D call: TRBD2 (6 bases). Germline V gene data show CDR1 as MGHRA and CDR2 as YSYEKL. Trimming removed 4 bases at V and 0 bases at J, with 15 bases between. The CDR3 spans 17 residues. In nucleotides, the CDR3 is TGCGCCAGCAGCCTCCGTACCGGGAGAGCGAACACCGGGGAGCTGTTTTTT. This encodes CASSLRTGRANTGELFF.

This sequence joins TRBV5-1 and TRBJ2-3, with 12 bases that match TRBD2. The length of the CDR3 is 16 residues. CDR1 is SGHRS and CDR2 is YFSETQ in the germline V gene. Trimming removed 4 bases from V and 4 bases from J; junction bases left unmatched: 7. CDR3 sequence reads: CASSGLLAGGPDTQYF. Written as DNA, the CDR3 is TGCGCCAGCAGCGGACTTCTAGCGGGGGGGCCAGATACGCAGTATTTT.

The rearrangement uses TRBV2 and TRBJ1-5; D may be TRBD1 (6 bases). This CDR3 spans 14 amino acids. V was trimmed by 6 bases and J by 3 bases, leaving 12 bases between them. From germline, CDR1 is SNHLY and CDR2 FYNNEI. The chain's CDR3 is CASRGDTLNQPQHF. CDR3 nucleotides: TGTGCCAGCAGAGGGGACACCCTCAATCAGCCCCAGCATTTT. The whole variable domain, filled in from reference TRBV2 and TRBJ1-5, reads EPEVTQTPSHQVTQMGQEVILRCVPISNHLYFYWYRQILGQKVEFLVSFYNNEISEKSEIFDDQFSVERPDGSNFTLKIRSTKLEDSAMYFCASRGDTLNQPQHFGDGTRLSIL.

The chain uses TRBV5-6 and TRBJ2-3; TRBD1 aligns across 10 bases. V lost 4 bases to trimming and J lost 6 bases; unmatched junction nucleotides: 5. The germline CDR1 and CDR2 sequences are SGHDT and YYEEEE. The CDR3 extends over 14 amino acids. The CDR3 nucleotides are TGTGCCAGCAGCGGGGGACAGGGGATCGATACGCAGTATTTT. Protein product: CASSGGQGIDTQYF. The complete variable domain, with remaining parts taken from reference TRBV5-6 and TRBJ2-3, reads DAGVTQSPTHLIKTRGQQVTLRCSPKSGHDTVSWYQQALGQGPQFIFQYYEEEERQRGNFPDRFSGHQFPNYSSELNVNALLLGDSALYLCASSGGQGIDTQYFGPGTRLTVL.

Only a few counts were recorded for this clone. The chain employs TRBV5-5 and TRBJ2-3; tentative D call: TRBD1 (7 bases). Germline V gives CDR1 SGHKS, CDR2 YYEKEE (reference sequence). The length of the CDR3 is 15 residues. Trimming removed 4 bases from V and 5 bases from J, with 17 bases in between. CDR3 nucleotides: TGTGCCAGCAGCCCCCTGGAGGGGGCAAAAGATACGCAGTATTTT. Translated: CASSPLEGAKDTQYF.

As DNA, the CDR3 is TGTGCCAGCAGTTCGGAACAGGGGTTGTACGAGCAGTACTTC. This sequence encodes CASSSEQGLYEQYF. The chain joins TRBV27 to TRBJ2-7; 7 bases align to TRBD1. Trimming removed 4 bases from V and 4 bases from J; junction bases left unmatched: 7. CDR3 length: 14 amino acids. The germline gives CDR1 MNHEY, CDR2 SMNVEV (reference sequence).

CDR3 loop: CASSLGSGEYNEQFF. The CDR3 DNA reads as TGTGCCAGCAGCTTGGGAAGCGGGGAGTACAATGAGCAGTTCTTC. The genes are TRBV7-9 and TRBJ2-1; TRBD2 agrees at 7 bases. The V and J ends lost 3 bases and 4 bases, in that order; junction bases with no gene match: 6. Germline V gene lookup returns CDR1 SEHNR and CDR2 FQNEAQ (reference sequence). The CDR3 totals 15 residues.

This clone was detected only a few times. The CDR3 spells CASSLQLLGELFF. The CDR3 DNA reads TGTGCCAGCAGCTTACAGCTCCTGGGGGAGCTGTTTTTT. This chain joins TRBV5-5 and TRBJ2-2; the D is unclear. Per the germline V gene, CDR1 is SGHKS and CDR2 is YYEKEE (reference sequence). The CDR3 is made up of 13 amino acids. The ends were cut back, 2 bases at V and 8 bases at J, with 10 bases in the middle.

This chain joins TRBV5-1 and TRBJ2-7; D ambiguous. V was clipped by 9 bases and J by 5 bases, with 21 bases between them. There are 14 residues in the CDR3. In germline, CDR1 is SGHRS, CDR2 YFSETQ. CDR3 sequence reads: CATRRYSTRDEQYF. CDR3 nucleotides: TGCGCCACCCGAAGATATTCGACAAGAGACGAGCAGTACTTC.

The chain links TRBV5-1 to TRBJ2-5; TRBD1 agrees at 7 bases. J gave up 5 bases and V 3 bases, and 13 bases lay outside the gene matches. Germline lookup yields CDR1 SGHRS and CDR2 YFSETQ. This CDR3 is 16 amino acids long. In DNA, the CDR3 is TGCGCCAGCAGCTGGCCCCGACAGGGTAGCATGGAGACCCAGTACTTC. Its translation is CASSWPRQGSMETQYF.

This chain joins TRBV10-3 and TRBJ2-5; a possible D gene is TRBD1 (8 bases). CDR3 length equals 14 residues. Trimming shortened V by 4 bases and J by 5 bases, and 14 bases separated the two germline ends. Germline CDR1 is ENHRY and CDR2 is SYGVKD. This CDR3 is CAISVDRGGETQYF. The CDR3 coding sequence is TGTGCCATCAGTGTTGACAGGGGAGGGGAGACCCAGTACTTC.

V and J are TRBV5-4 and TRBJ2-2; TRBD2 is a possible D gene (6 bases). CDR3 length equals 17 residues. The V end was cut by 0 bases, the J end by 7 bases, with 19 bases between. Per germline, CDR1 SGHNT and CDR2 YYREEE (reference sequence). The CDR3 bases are TGTGCCAGCAGCTTGGGGGCCCCGGGAGCGAAGTTCGGGGAGCTGTTTTTT. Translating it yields CASSLGAPGAKFGELFF. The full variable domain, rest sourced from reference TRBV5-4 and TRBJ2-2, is ETGVTQSPTHLIKTRGQQVTLRCSSQSGHNTVSWYQQALGQGPQFIFQYYREEENGRGNFPPRFSGLQFPNYSSELNVNALELDDSALYLCASSLGAPGAKFGELFFGEGSRLTVL.

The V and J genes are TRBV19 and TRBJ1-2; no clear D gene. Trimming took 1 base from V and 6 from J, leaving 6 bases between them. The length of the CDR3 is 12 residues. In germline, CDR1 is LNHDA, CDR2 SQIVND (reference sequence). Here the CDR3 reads CASSIGGNGYTF. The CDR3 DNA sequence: TGTGCCAGTAGTATAGGAGGGAATGGCTACACCTTC.

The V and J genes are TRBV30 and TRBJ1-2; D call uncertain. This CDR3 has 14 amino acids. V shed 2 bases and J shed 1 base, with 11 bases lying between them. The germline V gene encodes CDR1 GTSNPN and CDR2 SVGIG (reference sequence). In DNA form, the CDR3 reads TGTGCCTGGAGTTCACAAACCATTAACTATGGCTACACCTTC. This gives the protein CAWSSQTINYGYTF.

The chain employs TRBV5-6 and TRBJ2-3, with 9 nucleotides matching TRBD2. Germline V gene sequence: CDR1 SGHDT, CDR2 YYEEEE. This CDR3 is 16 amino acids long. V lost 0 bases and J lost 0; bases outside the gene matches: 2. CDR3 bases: TGTGCCAGCAGCTTGGGTCTAGCGGGGAGCACAGATACGCAGTATTTT. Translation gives CASSLGLAGSTDTQYF. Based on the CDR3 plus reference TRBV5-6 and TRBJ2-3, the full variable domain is DAGVTQSPTHLIKTRGQQVTLRCSPKSGHDTVSWYQQALGQGPQFIFQYYEEEERQRGNFPDRFSGHQFPNYSSELNVNALLLGDSALYLCASSLGLAGSTDTQYFGPGTRLTVL.

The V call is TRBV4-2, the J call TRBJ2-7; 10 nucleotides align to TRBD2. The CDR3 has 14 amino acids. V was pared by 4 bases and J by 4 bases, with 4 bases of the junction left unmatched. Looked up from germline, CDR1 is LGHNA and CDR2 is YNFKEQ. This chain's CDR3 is CASSPGTSVYEQYF. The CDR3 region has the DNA TGTGCCAGCAGCCCAGGGACTAGCGTTTACGAGCAGTACTTC.